Below, 10 T cell receptor beta chains from the same sample are listed, as sequenced in a study of identical twins. TCRdb redid the calling of the 5' RACE reads with MiXCR, one entry per CDR3 protein. The sample lists some 1,700,000 distinct CDR3 sequences, under 35% seen once, with about 0.27% in the top ten. Sequencing input: cord blood. These receptors were taken from a newborn girl in good health.

This chain uses TRBV28 with TRBJ1-2; a weak D match, TRBD1 (5 bases). The CDR3 has 12 amino acids. The V end was cut by 4 bases, the J end by 8 bases, with 11 bases between. Germline loops: CDR1 MDHEN, CDR2 SYDVKM. The CDR3 DNA reads TGTGCCAGCAGTTCCCTAGGGGACGGCTACACCTTC. As protein: CASSSLGDGYTF.

The genes are TRBV5-1 and TRBJ2-3, with TRBD2 matching over 7 bases. This CDR3 contains 16 residues. From germline, CDR1 is SGHRS and CDR2 YFSETQ. V lost 0 bases and J lost 0; bases outside the gene matches: 4. CDR3 sequence: CASSLASGTSTDTQYF. In nucleotides, the CDR3 is TGCGCCAGCAGCTTGGCCAGCGGGACCAGCACAGATACGCAGTATTTT.

This clonotype was counted between two and nine times. One end of the junction fails to match germline, which may point to a read error. This chain connects TRBV5-1 to TRBJ1-6, with 7 bases that match TRBD1. Germline CDR1 and CDR2: SGHRS and YFSETQ. The CDR3 is 15 amino acids. The CDR3: CASSLAQQGNSPLHF. The CDR3, as DNA: TGCGCCAGCAGCTTGGCTCAACAGGGGAATTCGCCCCTCCACTTT. The entire variable domain, with the rest obtained from reference TRBV5-1 and TRBJ1-6, is as follows: KAGVTQTPRYLIKTRGQQVTLSCSPISGHRSVSWYQQTPGQGLQFLFEYFSETQRNKGNFPGRFSGRQFSNSRSEMNVSTLELGDSALYLCASSLAQQGNSPLHFGNGTRLTVT.

This clonotype was seen a handful of times. The rearrangement joins TRBV7-9 to TRBJ2-5; no firm D call. Per germline, CDR1 SEHNR and CDR2 FQNEAQ (reference sequence). The CDR3 contains 15 residues. The germline V and J ends were trimmed by 5 bases and 5 bases, with 18 bases remaining between them. CDR3 nucleotide sequence: TGTGCCAGCAGCCCCCTCCTCCCGGGCCCGGAGACCCAGTACTTC. Its protein product is CASSPLLPGPETQYF.

This chain links TRBV6-1 with TRBJ1-1; D call uncertain. V was shortened by 1 base and J by 2 bases, with 11 bases between the two germline ends. CDR3 size: 15 residues. Germline V gene sequence: CDR1 MNHNS, CDR2 SASEGT. The CDR3 coding sequence is TGTGCCAGCAGTGAAGGACGGTTAACTAACACTGAAGCTTTCTTT. Residues: CASSEGRLTNTEAFF.

This clonotype turned up a few times. The chain employs TRBV7-8 and TRBJ2-7; 13 bases map to TRBD2. Germline V CDR1 and CDR2: SGHVS, FQNEAQ. CDR3 length: 17 amino acids. V was clipped by 4 bases and J by 3 bases; unmatched bases: 9. CDR3 DNA sequence: TGTGCCAGCAGCTCCGGTGGACTAGCGGGAGTGTTCTACGAGCAGTACTTC. This encodes CASSSGGLAGVFYEQYF.

The CDR3 nucleotides read TGTGCCAGCTCACCGCGACTGGGACTAGCGGCTAGCACAGATACGCAGTATTTT. It is translated as CASSPRLGLAASTDTQYF. V is TRBV18 and J is TRBJ2-3, with TRBD2 matching over 11 bases. The CDR3 totals 18 residues. Germline V gene sequence: CDR1 KGHSH, CDR2 LQKENI. V lost 3 bases, J lost 0 bases, and 8 bases stayed unmatched.

This rearrangement joins TRBV4-2 to TRBJ1-2; no clear D gene. Trimming shortened V by 0 bases and J by 0 bases, and 8 bases separated the two germline ends. Germline V gene data show CDR1 as LGHNA and CDR2 as YNFKEQ. The CDR3 has 15 residues. CDR3 loop: CASSQDQIANYGYTF. The CDR3 DNA reads TGTGCCAGCAGCCAAGATCAAATAGCTAACTATGGCTACACCTTC.

In its sample, this clonotype was seen once. The junction differs from germline at one of its ends, possibly a read error. The J gene is TRBJ2-1, the V gene TRBV4-2, with D perhaps matching TRBD2 (6 bases). Germline CDR1 reads LGHNA; CDR2 reads YNFKEQ. The CDR3 has 15 residues. The CDR3, as DNA: TGTGCCAGCAGCCAAGATTGGGGACTTTACAATGAGCGGTACTTC. Its translation is CASSQDWGLYNERYF.

This clonotype showed up just a few times. The chain joins TRBV5-1 to TRBJ1-1; no firm D call. The CDR3 spans 11 residues. Trimming removed 7 bases from V and 1 base from J, with 5 bases in between. Germline V lookup: CDR1 SGHRS, CDR2 YFSETQ. The CDR3 region has the DNA TGCGCCAGCTGGGAGAACACTGAAGCTTTCTTT. Translated, it gives CASWENTEAFF.